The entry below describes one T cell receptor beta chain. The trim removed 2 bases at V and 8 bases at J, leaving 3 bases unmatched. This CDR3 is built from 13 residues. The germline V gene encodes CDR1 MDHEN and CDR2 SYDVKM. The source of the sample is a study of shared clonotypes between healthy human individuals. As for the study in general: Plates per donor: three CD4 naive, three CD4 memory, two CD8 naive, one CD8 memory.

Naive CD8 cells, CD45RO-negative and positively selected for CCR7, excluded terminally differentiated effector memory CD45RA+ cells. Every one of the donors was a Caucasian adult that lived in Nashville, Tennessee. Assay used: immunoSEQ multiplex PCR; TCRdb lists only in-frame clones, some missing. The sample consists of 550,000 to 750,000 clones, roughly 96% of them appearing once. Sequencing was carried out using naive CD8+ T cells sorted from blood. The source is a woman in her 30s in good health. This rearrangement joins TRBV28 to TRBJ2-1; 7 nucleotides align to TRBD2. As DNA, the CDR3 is TGTGCCAGCAGTTTAAGCGGGGTTCATGAGCAGTTCTTC. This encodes CASSLSGVHEQFF.